The present entry profiles one TCR beta chain with its context. Its antigen remains unidentified. This entry is derived from a study of T cell repertoires in cytomegalovirus infection. Study summary: Used in the study were CMV epitopes, some recently identified and HLA-C-restricted, others well-studied and HLA-B-restricted.

Trimming removed 5 bases from V and 0 bases from J; junction bases left unmatched: 7. The CDR3 extends over 16 amino acids. Germline V CDR1 and CDR2: SEHNR, FQNEAQ (reference sequence). TCRdb ran MiXCR on the reads and lists one entry per CDR3 protein. Here the sample spans 70,000 to 95,000 distinct CDR3 sequences, about 31% being singletons. The chain combines TRBV7-9 with TRBJ2-4; TRBD1 agrees at 7 bases. This specimen was CD8+ T cells from cultured PBMCs, taken from culture after CMV antigen stimulation. The source of this sequence is a human donor in good health (CMV status not recorded). Some clones in this sample may be carry-over from other donors' samples. The CDR3 region is CASSGTDFLAKNIQYF. The CDR3 bases are TGTGCCAGCAGCGGGACAGATTTTTTAGCCAAAAACATTCAGTACTTC.